This T cell receptor beta chain was recovered during a study of T cell responses to AZD1222 COVID-19 vaccine. Study-wide results and caveats: Donors were mostly white British, more females; clonal diversity possibly underestimated.

Notes on this clone: Its antigen remains unknown.

V dropped 0 bases and J dropped 5; count of bases not matched to a gene: 10. This CDR3 contains 17 residues. Germline values: CDR1 SGHRS, CDR2 YFSETQ. Profiling relied on immunoSEQ multiplex PCR, and the TCRdb table lists in-frame clones only, not all of them. The sample has over 150,000 clones, approximately 90% seen once. The receptor comes from an adult in good health. The material sequenced was peripheral blood, taken on day 0 of AZD1222 vaccination. The V call is TRBV5-1, the J call TRBJ1-4; TRBD1 matches at 7 bases. The CDR3 protein is CASSLGGTASRNEKLFF. Here the CDR3 DNA reads TGCGCCAGCAGCTTGGGCGGGACAGCCTCTAGAAATGAAAAACTGTTTTTT.